The subject of this entry is one T cell receptor (beta chain). The identical CDR3 is also encoded by other nucleotide sequences in the sample. Profiling relied on immunoSEQ multiplex PCR, and the TCRdb table lists in-frame clones only, not all of them. The sample lists under 150,000 clones, approximately 81% occurring once. The sample comes from a study of blood T cell repertoires in COVID-19. Trimming took off 2 bases at V and 2 bases at J, with 9 bases between the two ends. The CDR3 spans 14 residues. The germline gives CDR1 MNHEY, CDR2 SVGEGT. This TCR was recovered from a woman of 80 years or more with acute or convalescent COVID-19. The sample was peripheral blood. This rearrangement joins TRBV6-2 or TRBV6-3 to TRBJ1-2, with D perhaps matching TRBD1 (6 bases). CDR3 loop: CASSYGGANYGYTF. As DNA, the CDR3 is TGTGCCAGCAGTTACGGGGGGGCGAACTATGGCTACACCTTC.